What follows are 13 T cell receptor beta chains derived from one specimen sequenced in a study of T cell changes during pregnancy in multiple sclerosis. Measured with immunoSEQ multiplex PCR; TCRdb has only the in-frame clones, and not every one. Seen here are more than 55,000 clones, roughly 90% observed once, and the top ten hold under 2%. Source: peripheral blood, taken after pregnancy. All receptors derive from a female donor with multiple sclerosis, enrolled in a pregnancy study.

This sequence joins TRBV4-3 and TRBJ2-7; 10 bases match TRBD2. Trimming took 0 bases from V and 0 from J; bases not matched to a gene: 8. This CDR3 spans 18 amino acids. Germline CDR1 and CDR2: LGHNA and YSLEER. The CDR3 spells CASSQDPPTSGASYEQYF. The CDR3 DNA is TGCGCCAGCAGCCAAGATCCCCCTACTAGCGGGGCCTCCTACGAGCAGTACTTC.

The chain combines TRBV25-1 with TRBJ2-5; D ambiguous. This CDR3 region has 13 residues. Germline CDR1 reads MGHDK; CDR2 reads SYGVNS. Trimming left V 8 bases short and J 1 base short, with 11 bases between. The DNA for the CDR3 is TGTGCCAGCCAGTCTTCTCTCCAAGAGACCCAGTACTTC. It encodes CASQSSLQETQYF.

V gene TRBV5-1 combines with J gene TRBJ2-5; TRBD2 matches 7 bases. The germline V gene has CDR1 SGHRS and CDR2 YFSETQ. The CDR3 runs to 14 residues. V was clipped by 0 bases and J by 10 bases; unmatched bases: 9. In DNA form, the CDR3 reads TGCGCCAGCAGCTTGGTGGGCCCGGGGAGGGTCCAGTACTTC. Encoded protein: CASSLVGPGRVQYF.

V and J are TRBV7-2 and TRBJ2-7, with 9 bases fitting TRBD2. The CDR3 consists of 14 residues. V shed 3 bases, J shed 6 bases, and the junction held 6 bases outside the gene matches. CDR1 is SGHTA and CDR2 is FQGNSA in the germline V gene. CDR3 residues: CASSLGTSSFEQYF. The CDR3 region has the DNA TGTGCCAGCAGCTTGGGGACTAGCTCTTTCGAGCAGTACTTC. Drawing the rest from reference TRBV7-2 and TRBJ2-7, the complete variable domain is GAGVSQSPSNKVTEKGKDVELRCDPISGHTALYWYRQSLGQGLEFLIYFQGNSAPDKSGLPSDRFSAERTGGSVSTLTIQRTQQEDSAVYLCASSLGTSSFEQYFGPGTRLTVT.

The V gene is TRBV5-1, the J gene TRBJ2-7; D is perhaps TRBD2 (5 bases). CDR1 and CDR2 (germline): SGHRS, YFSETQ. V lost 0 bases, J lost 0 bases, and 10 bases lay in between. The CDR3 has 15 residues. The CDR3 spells CASSLAPGSSYEQYF. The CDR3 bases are TGCGCCAGCAGCTTGGCCCCGGGGAGCTCCTACGAGCAGTACTTC.

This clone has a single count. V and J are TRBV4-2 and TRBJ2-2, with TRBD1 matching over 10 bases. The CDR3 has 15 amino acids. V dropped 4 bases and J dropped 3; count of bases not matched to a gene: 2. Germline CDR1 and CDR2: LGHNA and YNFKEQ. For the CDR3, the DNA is TGTGCCAGCAGCCCCGGGACAGGGGACACCGGGGAGCTGTTTTTT. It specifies CASSPGTGDTGELFF.

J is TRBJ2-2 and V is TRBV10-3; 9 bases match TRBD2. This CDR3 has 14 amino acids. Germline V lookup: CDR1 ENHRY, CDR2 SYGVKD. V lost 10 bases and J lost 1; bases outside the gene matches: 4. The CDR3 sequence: CATGAGGNTGELFF. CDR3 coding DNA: TGTGCCACAGGAGCGGGGGGGAACACCGGGGAGCTGTTTTTT.

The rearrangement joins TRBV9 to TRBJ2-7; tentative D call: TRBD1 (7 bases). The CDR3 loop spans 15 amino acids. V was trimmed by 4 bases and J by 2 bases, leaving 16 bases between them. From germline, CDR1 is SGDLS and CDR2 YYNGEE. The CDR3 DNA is TGTGCCAGCAGCCAAGGAGGGCAGGGGGCCTACGAGCAGTACTTC. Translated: CASSQGGQGAYEQYF.

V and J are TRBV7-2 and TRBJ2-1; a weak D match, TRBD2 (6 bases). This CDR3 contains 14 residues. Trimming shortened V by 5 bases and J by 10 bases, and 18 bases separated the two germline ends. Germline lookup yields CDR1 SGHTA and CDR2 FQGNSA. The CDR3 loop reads CASSGGGARDEQFF. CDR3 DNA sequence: TGTGCCAGCAGCGGAGGAGGGGCGCGGGACGAGCAGTTCTTC.

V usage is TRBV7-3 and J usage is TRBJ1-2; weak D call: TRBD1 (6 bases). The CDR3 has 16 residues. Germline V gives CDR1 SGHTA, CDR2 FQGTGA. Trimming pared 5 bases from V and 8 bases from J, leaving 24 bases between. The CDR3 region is CASSPQVGGATAGYTF. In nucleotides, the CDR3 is TGTGCCAGCAGCCCCCAGGTCGGGGGGGCGACGGCGGGCTACACCTTC.

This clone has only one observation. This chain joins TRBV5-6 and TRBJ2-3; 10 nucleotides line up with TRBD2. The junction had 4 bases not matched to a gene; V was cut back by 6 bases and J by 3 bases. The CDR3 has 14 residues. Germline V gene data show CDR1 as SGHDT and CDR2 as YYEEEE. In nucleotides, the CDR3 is TGTGCCAGCAAGGTAGCGGGGGGTACAGATACGCAGTATTTT. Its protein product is CASKVAGGTDTQYF.

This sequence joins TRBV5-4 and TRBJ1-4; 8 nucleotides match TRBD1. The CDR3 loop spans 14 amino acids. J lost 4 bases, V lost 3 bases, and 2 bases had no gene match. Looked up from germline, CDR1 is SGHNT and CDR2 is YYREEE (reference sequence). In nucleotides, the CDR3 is TGTGCCAGCAGCTCGGGACAGGTTAATGAAAAACTGTTTTTT. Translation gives CASSSGQVNEKLFF.

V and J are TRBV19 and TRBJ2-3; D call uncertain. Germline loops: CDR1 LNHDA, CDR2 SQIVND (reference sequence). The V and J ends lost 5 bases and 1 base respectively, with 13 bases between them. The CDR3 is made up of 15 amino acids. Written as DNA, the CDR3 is TGTGCCAGTAGTCCGTTGACATACCGCACAGATACGCAGTATTTT. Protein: CASSPLTYRTDTQYF.